This is a list of T cell receptor beta chains from one sample in a study of cytomegalovirus exposure and HLA in healthy donors. Only in-frame clones appear in the TCRdb table, and some are missing; sequencing was by immunoSEQ multiplex PCR. The sample holds about 180,000 clones, roughly 78% seen once. Source material: PBMCs. All receptors derive from a woman aged 25 to 39 in good health and CMV-seronegative. Each CDR3 is given with its conserved first and last residue. The D gene is left open where the match is weak. Size values are once, few and many counts, or a class for expanded clones, and some rows have none.

d_call: -
j_call: TRBJ2-2
clone_size: -
v_call: TRBV18
cdr3_aa: CASSSGSTGELFF
cdr3_nt: TGTGCCAGCTCATCGGGGTCCACCGGGGAGCTGTTTTTT

d_call: TRBD2
j_call: TRBJ2-1
clone_size: -
v_call: TRBV19
cdr3_aa: CASSIAMTSGGYNEQFF
cdr3_nt: TGTGCCAGTAGTATAGCGATGACTAGCGGGGGCTACAATGAGCAGTTCTTC

d_call: -
j_call: TRBJ1-1
clone_size: -
v_call: TRBV5-8
cdr3_aa: CASSPRLNTEAFF
cdr3_nt: TGTGCCAGCAGCCCGAGGTTGAACACTGAAGCTTTCTTT

d_call: -
j_call: TRBJ1-1
clone_size: -
v_call: TRBV2
cdr3_aa: CASSGTQENTEAFF
cdr3_nt: TGTGCCAGCAGTGGGACACAAGAGAACACTGAAGCTTTCTTT

d_call: -
j_call: TRBJ2-5
clone_size: -
v_call: TRBV29-1
cdr3_aa: CSVSPRETQYF
cdr3_nt: TGCAGCGTTAGCCCTCGGGAGACCCAGTACTTC

d_call: TRBD1
j_call: TRBJ1-5
clone_size: -
v_call: TRBV6-5
cdr3_aa: CASSYPIQGADQPQHF
cdr3_nt: TGTGCCAGCAGTTACCCGATACAGGGGGCTGATCAGCCCCAGCATTTT

d_call: -
j_call: TRBJ1-2
clone_size: -
v_call: TRBV2
cdr3_aa: CASSEGGGYTF
cdr3_nt: TGTGCCAGCAGTGAAGGCGGTGGCTACACCTTC

d_call: -
j_call: TRBJ2-7
clone_size: -
v_call: TRBV5-6
cdr3_aa: CASSLLQGAPCEQYF
cdr3_nt: TGTGCCAGCAGCTTGTTACAGGGAGCACCCTGCGAGCAGTACTTC

d_call: -
j_call: TRBJ1-3
clone_size: -
v_call: TRBV10-2
cdr3_aa: CASTLRGGDGNTIYF
cdr3_nt: TGCGCCAGCACTCTTAGGGGAGGGGACGGAAACACCATATATTTT

d_call: -
j_call: TRBJ2-7
clone_size: few
v_call: TRBV29-1
cdr3_aa: CSVRTESSYEQYF
cdr3_nt: TGCAGCGTTCGGACTGAAAGCTCCTACGAGCAGTACTTC

d_call: -
j_call: TRBJ1-1
clone_size: -
v_call: TRBV9
cdr3_aa: CASSVAGASTEAFF
cdr3_nt: TGTGCCAGCAGCGTAGCAGGGGCTTCGACTGAAGCTTTCTTT

d_call: TRBD2
j_call: TRBJ2-1
clone_size: -
v_call: TRBV2
cdr3_aa: CASSLAGGLGNEQFF
cdr3_nt: TGTGCCAGCAGCTTAGCGGGGGGCCTAGGCAATGAGCAGTTCTTC

d_call: -
j_call: TRBJ2-2
clone_size: -
v_call: TRBV5-4
cdr3_aa: CASSLTGAGTGELFF
cdr3_nt: TGTGCCAGCAGTTTAACGGGCGCGGGCACCGGGGAGCTGTTTTTT

d_call: TRBD2
j_call: TRBJ2-1
clone_size: -
v_call: TRBV25-1
cdr3_aa: CASSDQGRGYNEQFF
cdr3_nt: TGTGCCAGCAGTGATCAAGGGAGGGGATACAATGAGCAGTTCTTC

d_call: -
j_call: TRBJ2-2
clone_size: -
v_call: TRBV6-4
cdr3_aa: CASSPLGGWTGELFF
cdr3_nt: TGTGCCAGCAGCCCCCTCGGGGGTTGGACCGGGGAGCTGTTTTTT

d_call: -
j_call: TRBJ1-1
clone_size: -
v_call: TRBV27
cdr3_aa: CASSLGQGRLNTEAFF
cdr3_nt: TGTGCCAGCAGTTTAGGCCAGGGGAGACTGAACACTGAAGCTTTCTTT

d_call: -
j_call: TRBJ1-6
clone_size: once
v_call: TRBV11-2
cdr3_aa: CASSLVGRRKNSPLHF
cdr3_nt: TGTGCCAGCAGCTTAGTGGGGCGCAGGAAGAATTCACCCCTCCACTTT

d_call: -
j_call: TRBJ2-3
clone_size: -
v_call: TRBV10-2
cdr3_aa: CASSPLTSLTDTQYF
cdr3_nt: TGCGCCAGCAGCCCCCTGACATCACTCACAGATACGCAGTATTTT

d_call: TRBD1
j_call: TRBJ2-3
clone_size: -
v_call: TRBV11-2
cdr3_aa: CASRSGGGRDTQYF
cdr3_nt: TGTGCCAGCAGATCAGGGGGCGGCCGGGATACGCAGTATTTT

d_call: -
j_call: TRBJ1-2
clone_size: -
v_call: TRBV11-2
cdr3_aa: CASSRSPGVGYTF
cdr3_nt: TGTGCCAGCAGCCGCTCCCCCGGGGTAGGCTACACCTTC

d_call: -
j_call: TRBJ2-7
clone_size: -
v_call: TRBV9
cdr3_aa: CASSAGGAYEQYF
cdr3_nt: TGTGCCAGCAGCGCGGGCGGGGCCTACGAGCAGTACTTC

d_call: -
j_call: TRBJ2-5
clone_size: -
v_call: TRBV5-1
cdr3_aa: CASIGVESQETQYF
cdr3_nt: TGCGCCAGCATCGGGGTAGAGAGCCAAGAGACCCAGTACTTC

d_call: TRBD2
j_call: TRBJ2-2
clone_size: -
v_call: TRBV9
cdr3_aa: CASSVAGLAENTGELFF
cdr3_nt: TGTGCCAGCAGCGTAGCCGGACTAGCGGAAAACACCGGGGAGCTGTTTTTT

d_call: TRBD1
j_call: TRBJ1-6
clone_size: -
v_call: TRBV30
cdr3_aa: CASRYGTGYSPLHF
cdr3_nt: TGTGCCTCCCGCTATGGGACAGGGTATTCACCCCTCCACTTT

d_call: -
j_call: TRBJ1-5
clone_size: -
v_call: TRBV9
cdr3_aa: CASSVGGSGNQPQHF
cdr3_nt: TGTGCCAGCAGCGTTGGTGGAAGCGGCAATCAGCCCCAGCATTTT

d_call: TRBD1
j_call: TRBJ2-1
clone_size: -
v_call: TRBV7-9
cdr3_aa: CASSSRTGDLYNEQFF
cdr3_nt: TGTGCCAGCAGCTCCCGGACAGGGGATCTCTACAATGAGCAGTTCTTC

d_call: TRBD1
j_call: TRBJ1-1
clone_size: -
v_call: TRBV27
cdr3_aa: CASSSGDRADTEAFF
cdr3_nt: TGTGCCAGCAGTTCCGGGGACAGGGCGGACACTGAAGCTTTCTTT

d_call: TRBD2
j_call: TRBJ2-1
clone_size: once
v_call: TRBV19
cdr3_aa: CASSIPTQLARPYNEQFF
cdr3_nt: TGTGCCAGTAGTATCCCAACGCAACTAGCGAGACCCTACAATGAGCAGTTCTTC

d_call: -
j_call: TRBJ2-7
clone_size: few
v_call: TRBV6-5
cdr3_aa: CASSNSDFLGDEQYF
cdr3_nt: TGTGCCAGCAGTAATTCCGACTTCCTAGGAGACGAGCAGTACTTC

d_call: TRBD2
j_call: TRBJ2-3
clone_size: -
v_call: TRBV7-3
cdr3_aa: CASSLGLAGDTQYF
cdr3_nt: TGTGCCAGCAGCTTAGGGCTAGCGGGGGATACGCAGTATTTT

d_call: -
j_call: TRBJ2-3
clone_size: few
v_call: TRBV7-2
cdr3_aa: CASSLDAGTDTQYF
cdr3_nt: TGTGCCAGCAGCTTAGACGCAGGGACAGATACGCAGTATTTT

d_call: TRBD2
j_call: TRBJ2-5
clone_size: -
v_call: TRBV4-2
cdr3_aa: CASSPRLMASGGPETQYF
cdr3_nt: TGTGCCAGCAGCCCACGACTAATGGCTAGCGGGGGCCCAGAGACCCAGTACTTC

d_call: -
j_call: TRBJ1-2
clone_size: -
v_call: TRBV5-6
cdr3_aa: CASSLGGNYYGYTF
cdr3_nt: TGTGCCAGCAGCTTAGGAGGCAACTACTATGGCTACACCTTC

d_call: -
j_call: TRBJ1-5
clone_size: -
v_call: TRBV29-1
cdr3_aa: CSVATGNSNQPQHF
cdr3_nt: TGCAGCGTGGCCACAGGTAATAGCAATCAGCCCCAGCATTTT

d_call: TRBD1
j_call: TRBJ2-5
clone_size: once
v_call: TRBV15
cdr3_aa: CATSGHLGTVQETQYF
cdr3_nt: TGTGCCACCAGCGGGCATTTGGGGACAGTCCAAGAGACCCAGTACTTC

d_call: TRBD2
j_call: TRBJ2-3
clone_size: once
v_call: TRBV4-2
cdr3_aa: CASRETSQPTDTQYF
cdr3_nt: TGTGCCAGCAGAGAGACTAGCCAACCCACAGATACGCAGTATTTT

d_call: -
j_call: TRBJ2-2
clone_size: few
v_call: TRBV7-9
cdr3_aa: CASKRSKELVDTGELFF
cdr3_nt: TGTGCCAGCAAAAGGTCCAAGGAACTAGTGGACACCGGGGAGCTGTTTTTT

d_call: -
j_call: TRBJ2-7
clone_size: -
v_call: TRBV7-8
cdr3_aa: CASSLGPEPGFEQYF
cdr3_nt: TGTGCCAGCAGCTTAGGCCCTGAACCGGGGTTCGAGCAGTACTTC

d_call: TRBD1
j_call: TRBJ2-5
clone_size: -
v_call: TRBV19
cdr3_aa: CASSSDRGRRGETQYF
cdr3_nt: TGTGCCAGTAGTAGCGACAGGGGCCGCCGGGGCGAGACCCAGTACTTC

d_call: -
j_call: TRBJ2-3
clone_size: few
v_call: TRBV29-1
cdr3_aa: CSVGQTSTDTQYF
cdr3_nt: TGCAGCGTTGGACAAACCAGCACAGATACGCAGTATTTT

d_call: -
j_call: TRBJ1-1
clone_size: -
v_call: TRBV29-1
cdr3_aa: CSVDRGGRTEAFF
cdr3_nt: TGCAGCGTTGACAGGGGTGGCAGGACTGAAGCTTTCTTT

d_call: -
j_call: TRBJ1-6
clone_size: -
v_call: TRBV9
cdr3_aa: CASSDPGAYNSPLHF
cdr3_nt: TGTGCCAGCAGCGACCCAGGGGCCTATAATTCACCCCTCCACTTT

d_call: -
j_call: TRBJ2-1
clone_size: -
v_call: TRBV7-2
cdr3_aa: CASSSLYNEQFF
cdr3_nt: TGTGCCAGCAGCTCCCTTTACAATGAGCAGTTCTTC

d_call: -
j_call: TRBJ2-5
clone_size: -
v_call: TRBV28
cdr3_aa: CASSRQGGGGETQYF
cdr3_nt: TGTGCCAGCAGCCGACAGGGAGGCGGAGGAGAGACCCAGTACTTC

d_call: -
j_call: TRBJ2-7
clone_size: -
v_call: TRBV9
cdr3_aa: CASSPGLASYEQYF
cdr3_nt: TGTGCCAGCAGCCCTGGCCTAGCTAGCTACGAGCAGTACTTC

d_call: -
j_call: TRBJ1-6
clone_size: -
v_call: TRBV30
cdr3_aa: CAWSPTRRGISPLHF
cdr3_nt: TGTGCCTGGAGTCCAACTAGGCGAGGAATTTCACCCCTCCACTTT

d_call: -
j_call: TRBJ2-3
clone_size: -
v_call: TRBV13
cdr3_aa: CASNIFGGKGTDTQYF
cdr3_nt: TGTGCCAGCAATATATTTGGAGGGAAGGGCACAGATACGCAGTATTTT

d_call: -
j_call: TRBJ1-1
clone_size: -
v_call: TRBV5-1
cdr3_aa: CASSFELNTEAFF
cdr3_nt: TGCGCCAGCAGCTTTGAGCTGAACACTGAAGCTTTCTTT

d_call: TRBD1
j_call: TRBJ1-2
clone_size: once
v_call: TRBV5-1
cdr3_aa: CASSADRALGGYTF
cdr3_nt: TGCGCCAGCAGCGCGGACAGGGCTTTAGGTGGCTACACCTTC

d_call: TRBD1
j_call: TRBJ2-3
clone_size: -
v_call: TRBV29-1
cdr3_aa: CSVERTGVADTQYF
cdr3_nt: TGCAGCGTTGAGAGGACAGGGGTCGCAGATACGCAGTATTTT